Below are 17 T cell receptor beta chains sequenced from a single sample in a study of blood T cell repertoires in COVID-19 (TCRdb year 2020). The method behind the library was the immunoSEQ multiplex PCR assay. TCRdb obtained this table from immuneACCESS and retained in-frame rearrangements with V and J assigned. These tables miss some clones; where compared with another copy, unresolved V genes account for less than half of the shortfall, and the remainder is unexplained. The table for this sample lists some 45,000 clones; roughly 93% of them were counted only once. 1% of the sample belongs to the ten largest clones. What was sequenced was peripheral blood. These TCRs come from a man aged 55 to 70 with COVID-19, enrolled during active disease.

The rearrangement joins TRBV28 to TRBJ1-2; possibly TRBD1 for D (6 bases). Trimming took off 4 bases at V and 8 bases at J, with 8 bases between the two ends. The germline CDR1 and CDR2 sequences are MDHEN and SYDVKM. The CDR3 totals 11 residues. The CDR3 reads CASSSGQGYTF. CDR3 bases: TGTGCCAGCAGTTCAGGACAGGGCTACACCTTC.

The rearrangement uses TRBV28 and TRBJ1-5; 7 positions agree with TRBD1. After removal of 5 bases from V and 1 base from J, the junction contained 5 bases not matched to a gene. Germline V gene lookup returns CDR1 MDHEN and CDR2 SYDVKM. CDR3 size: 15 residues. This CDR3 is CASSDREGSNQPQHF. The CDR3 nucleotides read TGTGCCAGCAGTGACAGGGAAGGAAGCAATCAGCCCCAGCATTTT.

The V gene is TRBV27, the J gene TRBJ1-3; 7 positions agree with TRBD1. V lost 5 bases to trimming and J lost 3 bases; unmatched junction nucleotides: 7. Germline V lookup: CDR1 MNHEY, CDR2 SMNVEV (reference sequence). The CDR3 is made up of 15 amino acids. In DNA form, the CDR3 reads TGTGCCAGCAGTCCACGCGGACAGGTTGGAAACACCATATATTTT. The encoded protein is CASSPRGQVGNTIYF.

V is TRBV10-3 and J is TRBJ1-2; no reliable D call. CDR1 ENHRY and CDR2 SYGVKD come from the germline V gene. This CDR3 region has 13 residues. Trimming cost V 2 bases and J 4 bases, with 8 bases left between them. DNA for the CDR3: TGTGCCATCAGTGAGGACGGAGCCTATGGCTACACCTTC. It is translated as CAISEDGAYGYTF.

This rearrangement joins TRBV7-9 to TRBJ1-1; TRBD1 aligns across 8 bases. CDR3 length: 12 amino acids. Per the germline V gene, CDR1 is SEHNR and CDR2 is FQNEAQ (reference sequence). V dropped 5 bases and J dropped 14; count of bases not matched to a gene: 10. The CDR3 loop reads CASSMTVQGAFF. DNA of the CDR3: TGTGCCAGCAGCATGACTGTCCAGGGGGCCTTCTTT.

The chain joins TRBV6-2 or TRBV6-3 to TRBJ2-3, with 11 bases matching TRBD2. Trimming removed 4 bases from V and 1 base from J; junction bases left unmatched: 10. Germline V gives CDR1 MNHEY, CDR2 SVGEGT. The CDR3 loop spans 18 amino acids. CDR3 sequence (DNA): TGTGCCAGCAGTTTTACTAGCGGGGGTTTCGGGGGCACAGATACGCAGTATTTT. Encoded protein: CASSFTSGGFGGTDTQYF.

This clone is a singleton in its sample. V is TRBV5-1 and J is TRBJ2-3, with TRBD1 as a possible D gene (6 bases). Germline lookup yields CDR1 SGHRS and CDR2 YFSETQ. V was pared by 1 base and J by 6 bases, with 15 bases between. CDR3 length equals 15 residues. The CDR3 here is CASSLFPGDMDTQYF. The DNA for the CDR3 is TGCGCCAGCAGCTTGTTTCCAGGGGACATGGATACGCAGTATTTT.

The chain carries TRBV25-1 and TRBJ1-2, with TRBD1 matching 10 bases. The length of the CDR3 is 17 residues. Looked up from germline, CDR1 is MGHDK and CDR2 is SYGVNS. V gave up 6 bases and J gave up 7 bases; unmatched junction bases: 17. The CDR3 here is CASRDPGQGGVRGGYTF. DNA for the CDR3: TGTGCCAGCAGGGACCCCGGACAGGGGGGGGTAAGAGGTGGCTACACCTTC.

This rearrangement joins TRBV5-1 to TRBJ1-6; D unresolved. Between the trimmed V and J ends, which lost 4 bases and 3 bases, there was a span of 14 bases. Germline-derived CDR1 and CDR2 are SGHRS and YFSETQ. The CDR3 is made up of 16 amino acids. This chain's CDR3 is CASSDIIAGYNSPLHF. The CDR3 coding sequence is TGCGCCAGCAGCGACATAATTGCAGGCTATAATTCACCCCTCCACTTT.

Written as DNA, the CDR3 is TGTGCCAGCAGTTACGGTACATCGAACACTGAAGCTTTCTTT. It yields the protein CASSYGTSNTEAFF. The chain recombines TRBV6-5 with TRBJ1-1; D remains ambiguous. Trimming removed 2 bases at V and 1 base at J, with 8 bases between. Germline assignment: CDR1 MNHEY and CDR2 SVGAGI. The CDR3 loop spans 14 amino acids.

This rearrangement joins TRBV6-5 to TRBJ2-3; TRBD2 matches 13 bases. Per the germline V gene, CDR1 is MNHEY and CDR2 is SVGAGI. V was pared by 4 bases and J by 6 bases, with 7 bases of the junction left unmatched. The CDR3 is 16 residues long. In DNA, the CDR3 is TGTGCCAGCAGTTCCACCGGGACTAGCGGGGTCGATACGCAGTATTTT. It specifies CASSSTGTSGVDTQYF.

The chain combines TRBV7-9 with TRBJ2-1, with TRBD2 matching 13 bases. The V gene's germline CDR1 is SEHNR and CDR2 FQNEAQ (reference sequence). The CDR3 has 16 amino acids. V shed 4 bases, J shed 5 bases, and the junction held 5 bases outside the gene matches. For the CDR3, the DNA is TGTGCCAGCAGCTCCTCCGGGACTAGCGGGAACAATGAGCAGTTCTTC. It translates to CASSSSGTSGNNEQFF.

The chain combines TRBV18 with TRBJ1-2; 7 bases are a match to TRBD1. The CDR3 sequence is 15 residues long. V shed 3 bases and J 2 bases; nucleotides not matched to a gene: 6. CDR1 is KGHSH, CDR2 LQKENI, per germline. The chain's CDR3 is CASSPNLQGNYGYTF. The CDR3 DNA is TGTGCCAGCTCACCCAATCTACAGGGGAACTATGGCTACACCTTC.

V usage is TRBV7-3 and J usage is TRBJ2-1; D is possibly TRBD2 (5 bases). CDR3 length equals 14 residues. Germline CDR1 SGHTA, CDR2 FQGTGA. Trimming left V 5 bases short and J 9 bases short, with 17 bases between. CDR3 loop: CASSPRGLAGEQFF. The CDR3 DNA follows: TGTGCCAGCAGCCCGAGAGGTCTAGCAGGTGAGCAGTTCTTC.

This clone was seen more than once but under ten times. This chain connects TRBV28 to TRBJ2-7, with D possibly TRBD2 on 6 matching bases. CDR1 is MDHEN and CDR2 is SYDVKM in the germline V gene. V lost 5 bases and J 4 bases, leaving 18 bases between the germline ends. This CDR3 spans 15 amino acids. DNA of the CDR3: TGTGCCAGCAGTCCTCCGGGGAGCGGGCGGTACGAGCAGTACTTC. The encoded protein is CASSPPGSGRYEQYF.

The chain links TRBV6-2 or TRBV6-3 to TRBJ2-7, with D maybe TRBD2 (6 bases). CDR1 and CDR2 from the germline V gene are MNHEY and SVGEGT. CDR3 length: 15 residues. Trimming pared 4 bases from V and 2 bases from J, leaving 15 bases between. The CDR3 loop reads CASSSIGAGTYEQYF. The DNA for the CDR3 is TGTGCCAGCAGTTCGATCGGGGCGGGGACCTACGAGCAGTACTTC.

V usage is TRBV2 and J usage is TRBJ2-7; tentatively, D is TRBD1 (6 bases). V was trimmed by 6 bases and J by 3 bases, leaving 21 bases between them. CDR1 and CDR2 from the germline V gene are SNHLY and FYNNEI. The length of the CDR3 is 16 residues. The CDR3 here is CASSLFEDRLNYEQYF. CDR3 DNA: TGTGCCAGCAGCCTTTTCGAAGACAGGTTGAACTACGAGCAGTACTTC.